The entry that follows covers one TCR beta chain sequence. Its target is unknown. This entry belongs to a study of T cell responses to AZD1222 COVID-19 vaccine. Notes on the study in general: It was only after the peak T cell response that any repertoires were sampled.

Libraries were prepared by immunoSEQ multiplex PCR; TCRdb keeps only in-frame clonotypes and omits some of them. The table includes fewer than 130,000 clones, about 90% detected once. V lost 4 bases and J 0 bases, leaving 7 bases between the germline ends. The CDR3 has 14 residues. The germline gives CDR1 SGHDN, CDR2 FVKESK. The chain links TRBV14 to TRBJ1-3; D is perhaps TRBD1 (5 bases). The sequence came from an adult who received the AZD1222 COVID-19 vaccine. The sample consisted of peripheral blood, taken 28 days after the second AZD1222 dose. In nucleotides, the CDR3 is TGTGCCAGCAGCCCGACAGTCTCTGGAAACACCATATATTTT. Translation gives CASSPTVSGNTIYF.